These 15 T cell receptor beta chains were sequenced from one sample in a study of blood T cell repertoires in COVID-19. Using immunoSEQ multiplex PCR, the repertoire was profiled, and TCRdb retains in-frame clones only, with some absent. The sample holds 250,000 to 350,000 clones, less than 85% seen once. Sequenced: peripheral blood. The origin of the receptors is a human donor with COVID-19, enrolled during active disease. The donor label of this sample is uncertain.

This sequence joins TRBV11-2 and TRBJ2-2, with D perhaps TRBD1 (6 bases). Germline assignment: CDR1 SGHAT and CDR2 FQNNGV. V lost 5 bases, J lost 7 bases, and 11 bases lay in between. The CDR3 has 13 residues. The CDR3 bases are TGTGCCAGCAGCCGTACAGGGATCGGGGAGCTGTTTTTT. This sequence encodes CASSRTGIGELFF.

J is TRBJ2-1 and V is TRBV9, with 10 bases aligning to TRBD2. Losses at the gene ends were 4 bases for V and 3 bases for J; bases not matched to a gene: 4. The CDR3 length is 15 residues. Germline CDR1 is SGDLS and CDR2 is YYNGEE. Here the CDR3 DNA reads TGTGCCAGCAGCCCAGCGGGAGGGTTCTACAATGAGCAGTTCTTC. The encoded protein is CASSPAGGFYNEQFF.

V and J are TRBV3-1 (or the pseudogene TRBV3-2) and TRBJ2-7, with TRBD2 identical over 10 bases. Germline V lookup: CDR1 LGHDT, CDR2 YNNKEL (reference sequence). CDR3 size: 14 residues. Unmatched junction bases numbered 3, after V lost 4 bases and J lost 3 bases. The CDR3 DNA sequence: TGTGCCAGCAGCCCTAGCGGGGGCCACTACGAGCAGTACTTC. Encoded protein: CASSPSGGHYEQYF.

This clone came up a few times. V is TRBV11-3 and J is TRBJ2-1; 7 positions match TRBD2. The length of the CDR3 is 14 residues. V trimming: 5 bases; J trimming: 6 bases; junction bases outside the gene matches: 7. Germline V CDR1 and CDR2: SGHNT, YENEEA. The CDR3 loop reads CASSPGGSANEQFF. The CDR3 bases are TGTGCCAGCAGCCCTGGCGGGAGTGCCAATGAGCAGTTCTTC. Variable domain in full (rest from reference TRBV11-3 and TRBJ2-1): EAGVVQSPRYKIIEKKQPVAFWCNPISGHNTLYWYLQNLGQGPELLIRYENEEAVDDSQLPKDRFSAERLKGVDSTLKIQPAELGDSAVYLCASSPGGSANEQFFGPGTRLTVL.

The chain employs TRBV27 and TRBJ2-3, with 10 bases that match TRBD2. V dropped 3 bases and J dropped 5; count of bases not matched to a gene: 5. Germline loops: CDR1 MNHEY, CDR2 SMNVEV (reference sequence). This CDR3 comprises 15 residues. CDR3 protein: CASSLLAGARDTQYF. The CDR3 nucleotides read TGTGCCAGCAGTTTGCTAGCGGGAGCGAGAGATACGCAGTATTTT.

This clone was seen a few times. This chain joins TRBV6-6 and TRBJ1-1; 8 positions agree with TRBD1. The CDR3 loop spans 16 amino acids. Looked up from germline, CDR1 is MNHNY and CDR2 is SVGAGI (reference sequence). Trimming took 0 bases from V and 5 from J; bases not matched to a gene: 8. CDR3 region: CASSYSQGAGSTEAFF. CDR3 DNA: TGTGCCAGCAGTTACTCGCAGGGGGCCGGGTCAACTGAAGCTTTCTTT.

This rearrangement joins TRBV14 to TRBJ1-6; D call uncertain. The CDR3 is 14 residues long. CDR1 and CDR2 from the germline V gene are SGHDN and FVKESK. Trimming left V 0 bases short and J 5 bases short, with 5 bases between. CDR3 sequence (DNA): TGTGCCAGCAGCCAAGATCTAAATAATTCACCCCTCCACTTT. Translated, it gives CASSQDLNNSPLHF.

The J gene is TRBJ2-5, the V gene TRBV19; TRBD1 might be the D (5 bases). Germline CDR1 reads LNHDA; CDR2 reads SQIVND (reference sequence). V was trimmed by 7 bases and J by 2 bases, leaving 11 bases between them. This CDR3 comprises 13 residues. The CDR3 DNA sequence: TGTGCCAGTATCCGACAGTTTCAAGAGACCCAGTACTTC. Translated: CASIRQFQETQYF.

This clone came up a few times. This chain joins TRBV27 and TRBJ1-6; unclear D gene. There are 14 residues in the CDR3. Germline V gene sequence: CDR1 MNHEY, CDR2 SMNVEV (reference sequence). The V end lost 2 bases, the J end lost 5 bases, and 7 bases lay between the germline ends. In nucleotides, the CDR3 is TGTGCCAGCAGTTTAGGTCCAGATAATTCACCCCTCCACTTT. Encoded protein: CASSLGPDNSPLHF.

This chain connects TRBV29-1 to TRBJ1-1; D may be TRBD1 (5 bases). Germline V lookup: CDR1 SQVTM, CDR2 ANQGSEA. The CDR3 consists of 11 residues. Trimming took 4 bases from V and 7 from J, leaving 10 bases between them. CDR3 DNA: TGCAGCGTTGGGAGACAGTATGAAGCTTTCTTT. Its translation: CSVGRQYEAFF.

Here the CDR3 reads CASSLYSGTSRYNEQFF. CDR3 in DNA: TGTGCCAGCAGCTTATATTCCGGGACTAGCAGATACAATGAGCAGTTCTTC. This chain joins TRBV7-9 and TRBJ2-1, with 9 bases aligning to TRBD2. The germline V gene has CDR1 SEHNR and CDR2 FQNEAQ (reference sequence). The CDR3 has 17 residues. The V segment lost 2 bases and the J segment 4 bases; nucleotides outside the gene matches: 9. Complete variable domain (other parts from reference TRBV7-9 and TRBJ2-1): DTGVSQNPRHKITKRGQNVTFRCDPISEHNRLYWYRQTLGQGPEFLTYFQNEAQLEKSRLLSDRFSAERPKGSFSTLEIQRTEQGDSAMYLCASSLYSGTSRYNEQFFGPGTRLTVL.

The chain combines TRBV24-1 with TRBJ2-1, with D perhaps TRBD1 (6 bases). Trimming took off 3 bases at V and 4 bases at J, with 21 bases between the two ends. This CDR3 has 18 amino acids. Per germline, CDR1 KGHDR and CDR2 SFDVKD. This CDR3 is CATSDPATGRGDYNEQFF. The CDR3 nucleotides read TGTGCCACCAGTGATCCCGCGACGGGCAGGGGAGATTACAATGAGCAGTTCTTC.

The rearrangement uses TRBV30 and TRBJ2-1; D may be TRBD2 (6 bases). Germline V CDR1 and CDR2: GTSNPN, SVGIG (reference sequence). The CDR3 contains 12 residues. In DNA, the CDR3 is TGTGCGAAGGTAGCGGCCTACAATGAGCAGTTCTTC. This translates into CAKVAAYNEQFF.

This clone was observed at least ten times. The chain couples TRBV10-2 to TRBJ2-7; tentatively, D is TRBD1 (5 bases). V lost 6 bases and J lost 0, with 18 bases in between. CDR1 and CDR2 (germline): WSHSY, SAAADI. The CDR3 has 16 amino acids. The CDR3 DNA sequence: TGCGCCAGCAGGGAAGGGGTGGACCTCCTCTCCTACGAGCAGTACTTC. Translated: CASREGVDLLSYEQYF.

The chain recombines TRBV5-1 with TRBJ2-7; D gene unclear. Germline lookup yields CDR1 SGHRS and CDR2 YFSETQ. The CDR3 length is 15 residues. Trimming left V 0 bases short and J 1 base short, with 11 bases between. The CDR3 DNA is TGCGCCAGCAGCTTGGGAAGCCACCCATCCTACGAGCAGTACTTC. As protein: CASSLGSHPSYEQYF. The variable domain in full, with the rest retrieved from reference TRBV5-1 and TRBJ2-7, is KAGVTQTPRYLIKTRGQQVTLSCSPISGHRSVSWYQQTPGQGLQFLFEYFSETQRNKGNFPGRFSGRQFSNSRSEMNVSTLELGDSALYLCASSLGSHPSYEQYFGPGTRLTVT.